The T cell receptor (beta chain) described here comes from a study of blood T cell repertoires in COVID-19. Overall study: T cells, B-cell-depleted T cells, or PBMCs supplied cDNA or gDNA.

The method was immunoSEQ multiplex PCR; TCRdb's version includes in-frame clones alone and lacks a portion of them. Among roughly 250,000 clones listed, about 85% were seen once. V was pared by 5 bases and J by 3 bases, with 7 bases of the junction left unmatched. CDR1 and CDR2 (germline): MDHEN, SYDVKM. The CDR3 loop spans 15 amino acids. The chain carries TRBV28 and TRBJ2-5; 9 bases are shared with TRBD2. Source material: PBMCs or T cells enriched from blood (not recorded which). The sequence derives from a woman aged 25-40 years with acute COVID-19. DNA for the CDR3: TGTGCCAGCAGTCGCGTGGGACTAGCTAAAGAGACCCAGTACTTC. Its protein product is CASSRVGLAKETQYF.